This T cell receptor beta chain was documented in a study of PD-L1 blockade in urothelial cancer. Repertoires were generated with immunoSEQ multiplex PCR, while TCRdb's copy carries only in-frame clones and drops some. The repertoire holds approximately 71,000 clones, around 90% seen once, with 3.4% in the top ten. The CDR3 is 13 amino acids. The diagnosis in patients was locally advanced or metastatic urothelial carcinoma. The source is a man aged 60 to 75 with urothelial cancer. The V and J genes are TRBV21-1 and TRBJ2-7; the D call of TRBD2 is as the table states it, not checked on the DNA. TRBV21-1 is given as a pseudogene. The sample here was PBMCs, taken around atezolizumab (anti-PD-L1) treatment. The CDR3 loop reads CASIRREKNEQYF. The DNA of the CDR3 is TGTGCCAGCATCCGGCGGGAGAAGAACGAGCAGTACTTC.